Presented here are 14 T cell receptor beta chains from one specimen sequenced in a study of shared clonotypes between healthy human individuals. The assay was immunoSEQ multiplex PCR, and TCRdb's table has in-frame clones only and misses some. The sample shows under 600,000 clones, roughly 79% of them seen only once. Sequenced material: PBMCs. The receptors come from a woman aged 40 to 50 in good health. Some clones in this sample may be carry-over from other donors' samples.

The chain is built from TRBV7-3 and TRBJ2-1; D gene uncertain. The length of the CDR3 is 15 residues. The V and J ends lost 6 bases and 2 bases respectively, with 14 bases between them. In germline, CDR1 is SGHTA, CDR2 FQGTGA. The CDR3 nucleotides read TGTGCCAGCAGATGGACGCCTCGAACCTACAATGAGCAGTTCTTC. Translated: CASRWTPRTYNEQFF.

This rearrangement joins TRBV13 to TRBJ2-7; 9 bases align to TRBD2. Per the germline V gene, CDR1 is PRHDT and CDR2 is FYEKMQ (reference sequence). The CDR3 is made up of 15 amino acids. With V trimmed by 0 bases and J by 2 bases, 2 bases remained unmatched. CDR3 region: CASSLGLAGTYEQYF. CDR3 DNA: TGTGCCAGCAGCTTAGGACTAGCGGGCACCTACGAGCAGTACTTC. Looking up the rest from reference TRBV13 and TRBJ2-7 gives the full variable domain: AAGVIQSPRHLIKEKRETATLKCYPIPRHDTVYWYQQGPGQDPQFLISFYEKMQSDKGSIPDRFSAQQFSDYHSELNMSSLELGDSALYFCASSLGLAGTYEQYFGPGTRLTVT.

The CDR3 spells CASSFGGFSGNTIYF. Written as DNA, the CDR3 is TGTGCCAGCAGTTTCGGAGGATTCTCTGGAAACACCATATATTTT. The V gene is TRBV28, the J gene TRBJ1-3; unclear D gene. CDR3 length equals 15 residues. Germline CDR1 MDHEN, CDR2 SYDVKM. Trimming stripped 3 bases from V and 0 bases from J, with 9 bases between.

The V gene is TRBV11-2, the J gene TRBJ2-1, with 9 bases lining up with TRBD2. CDR3 length: 15 residues. The germline V gene has CDR1 SGHAT and CDR2 FQNNGV. Germline trimming cut 6 bases from V and 2 bases from J; bases unmatched to any gene: 5. The CDR3 DNA sequence: TGTGCCAGCAGTAGTAGCGGGGGCCCCTACAATGAGCAGTTCTTC. This sequence encodes CASSSSGGPYNEQFF.

This clone was detected only a few times. This chain joins TRBV10-2 and TRBJ1-5, with 8 bases identical to TRBD1. The junction had 5 bases not matched to a gene; V was cut back by 5 bases and J by 5 bases. Germline CDR1 and CDR2: WSHSY and SAAADI. This CDR3 has 14 residues. The CDR3 here is CASSRTGRDQPQHF. The CDR3, as DNA: TGCGCCAGCAGTAGGACAGGGAGGGATCAGCCCCAGCATTTT.

This rearrangement joins TRBV5-1 to TRBJ1-2; D perhaps matches TRBD1 (5 bases). The CDR3 runs to 15 residues. V was cut by 4 bases and J by 4 bases, with 17 bases left in between. Germline lookup yields CDR1 SGHRS and CDR2 YFSETQ. The chain's CDR3 is CASSRGTAEAYGYTF. CDR3 coding DNA: TGCGCCAGCAGCCGCGGGACCGCCGAAGCCTATGGCTACACCTTC. Complete variable domain (other parts from reference TRBV5-1 and TRBJ1-2): KAGVTQTPRYLIKTRGQQVTLSCSPISGHRSVSWYQQTPGQGLQFLFEYFSETQRNKGNFPGRFSGRQFSNSRSEMNVSTLELGDSALYLCASSRGTAEAYGYTFGSGTRLTVV.

The chain carries TRBV30 and TRBJ2-1, with D perhaps TRBD1 (5 bases). V dropped 2 bases and J dropped 0 bases, with 11 bases sitting between them. Germline-derived CDR1 and CDR2 are GTSNPN and SVGIG (reference sequence). The CDR3 contains 15 residues. The CDR3 DNA sequence: TGTGCCTGGAGTCTAGACAGTAGCTCCTACAATGAGCAGTTCTTC. Its protein is CAWSLDSSSYNEQFF. The full variable domain, with the rest looked up from reference TRBV30 and TRBJ2-1, is SQTIHQWPATLVQPVGSPLSLECTVEGTSNPNLYWYRQAAGRGLQLLFYSVGIGQISSEVPQNLSASRPQDRQFILSSKKLLLSDSGFYLCAWSLDSSSYNEQFFGPGTRLTVL.

V usage is TRBV5-1 and J usage is TRBJ2-7; 7 nucleotides agree with TRBD2. The CDR3 covers 13 residues. From germline, CDR1 is SGHRS and CDR2 YFSETQ. The J segment lost 7 bases and the V segment lost 1 base, leaving 5 bases of the junction unmatched. In nucleotides, the CDR3 is TGCGCCAGCAGCTTGTCCGGGACTATAGAGCAGTACTTC. Protein: CASSLSGTIEQYF.

This clone was counted between two and nine times. The chain links TRBV7-3 to TRBJ2-5; 10 bases fit TRBD2. This CDR3 spans 16 amino acids. The J segment lost 5 bases and the V segment lost 2 bases, leaving 8 bases of the junction unmatched. Germline assignment: CDR1 SGHTA and CDR2 FQGTGA. Written as DNA, the CDR3 is TGTGCCAGCAGCTTAGGGGCTAGCGGGAGCGGGGAGACCCAGTACTTC. Protein sequence: CASSLGASGSGETQYF.

The chain joins TRBV7-2 to TRBJ2-3; 11 bases line up with TRBD2. Trimming cost V 3 bases and J 0 bases; bases outside gene matches: 5. The CDR3 has 17 amino acids. Germline lookup yields CDR1 SGHTA and CDR2 FQGNSA. The CDR3 DNA sequence: TGTGCCAGCAGCTTGGATAGCGGGAGGGGGAGCACAGATACGCAGTATTTT. This translates into CASSLDSGRGSTDTQYF.

This rearrangement joins TRBV9 to TRBJ2-5; D is uncertain. V lost 3 bases to trimming and J lost 0 bases, with 9 bases between them. Germline CDR1 is SGDLS and CDR2 is YYNGEE. The CDR3 runs 14 residues. The CDR3 loop is CASSERLNQETQYF. DNA for the CDR3: TGTGCCAGCAGCGAGCGACTGAACCAAGAGACCCAGTACTTC.

Turning to this clone: A single base separates this from a much larger clone, so it may be a read error. The chain has TRBV7-2 and TRBJ2-3; D unclear. The V and J ends lost 5 bases and 2 bases respectively, with 5 bases between them. The CDR3 sequence is 12 residues long. From germline, CDR1 is SGHTA and CDR2 FQGNSA. CDR3 in DNA: TGTGCCAGCAGCCGAAACACAGATACGCAGTATTTT. Amino acid sequence: CASSRNTDTQYF. Together with reference TRBV7-2 and TRBJ2-3, the CDR3 gives the full variable domain: GAGVSQSPSNKVTEKGKDVELRCDPISGHTALYWYRQSLGQGLEFLIYFQGNSAPDKSGLPSDRFSAERTGGSVSTLTIQRTQQEDSAVYLCASSRNTDTQYFGPGTRLTVL.

Of note for this clone: Other nucleotide sequences in the sample specify the same CDR3. This sequence joins TRBV5-1 and TRBJ2-4, with D uncertain. The CDR3 runs to 14 residues. V dropped 0 bases and J dropped 0 bases, with 4 bases sitting between them. Germline V CDR1 and CDR2: SGHRS, YFSETQ. In nucleotides, the CDR3 is TGCGCCAGCAGCTTGGGTTTAGCCAAAAACATTCAGTACTTC. Residues: CASSLGLAKNIQYF.

The chain has TRBV21-1 and TRBJ2-2; the table assigns TRBD1, which was not confirmed against the DNA. TRBV21-1 is a pseudogene. The CDR3 has 15 amino acids. CDR3 bases: TGTGCCAGCAGCCAACGGACAGGGGATTCCGGGGAGCTGTTTTTT. Protein sequence: CASSQRTGDSGELFF.